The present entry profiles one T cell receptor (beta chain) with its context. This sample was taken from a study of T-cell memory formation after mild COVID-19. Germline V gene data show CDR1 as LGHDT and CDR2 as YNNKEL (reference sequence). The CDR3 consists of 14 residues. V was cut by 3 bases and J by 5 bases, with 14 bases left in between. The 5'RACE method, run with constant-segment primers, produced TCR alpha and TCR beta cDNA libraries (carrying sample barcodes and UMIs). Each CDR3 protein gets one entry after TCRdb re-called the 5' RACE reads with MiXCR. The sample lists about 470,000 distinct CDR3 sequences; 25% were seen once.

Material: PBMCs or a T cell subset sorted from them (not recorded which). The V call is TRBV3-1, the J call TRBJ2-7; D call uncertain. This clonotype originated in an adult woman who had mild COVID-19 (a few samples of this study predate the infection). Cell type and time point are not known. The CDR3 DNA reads TGTGCCAGCAGCCATTCCCAGAATTACGACGAGCAGTACTTC. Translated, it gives CASSHSQNYDEQYF.